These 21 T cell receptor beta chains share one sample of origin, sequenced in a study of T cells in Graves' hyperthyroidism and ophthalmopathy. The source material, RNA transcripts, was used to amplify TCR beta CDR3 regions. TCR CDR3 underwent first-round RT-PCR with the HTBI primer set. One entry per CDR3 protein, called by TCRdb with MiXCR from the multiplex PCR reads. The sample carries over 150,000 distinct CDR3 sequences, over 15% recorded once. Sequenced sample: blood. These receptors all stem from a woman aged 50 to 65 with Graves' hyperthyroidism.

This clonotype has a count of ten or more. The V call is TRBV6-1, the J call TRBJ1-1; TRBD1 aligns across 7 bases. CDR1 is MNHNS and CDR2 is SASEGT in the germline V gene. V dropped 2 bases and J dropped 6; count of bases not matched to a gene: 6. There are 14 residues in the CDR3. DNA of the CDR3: TGTGCCAGCAGTGAATTTAGCGGGACAGCTGAAGCTTTCTTT. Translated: CASSEFSGTAEAFF.

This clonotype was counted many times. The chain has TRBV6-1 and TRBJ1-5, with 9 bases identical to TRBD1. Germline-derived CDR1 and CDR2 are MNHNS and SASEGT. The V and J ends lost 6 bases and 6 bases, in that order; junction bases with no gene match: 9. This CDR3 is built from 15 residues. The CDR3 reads CASSRGQGNGQPQHF. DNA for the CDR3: TGTGCCAGCAGCCGCGGACAGGGGAACGGTCAGCCCCAGCATTTT.

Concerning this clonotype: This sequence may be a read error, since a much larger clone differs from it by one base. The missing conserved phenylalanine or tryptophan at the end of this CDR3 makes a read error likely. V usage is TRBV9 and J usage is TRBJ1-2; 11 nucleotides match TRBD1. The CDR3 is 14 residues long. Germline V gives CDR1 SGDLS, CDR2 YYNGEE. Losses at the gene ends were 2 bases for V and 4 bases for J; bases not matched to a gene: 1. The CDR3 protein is CASSVGQGVYGYTS. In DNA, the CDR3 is TGTGCCAGCAGCGTGGGACAGGGGGTCTATGGCTACACCTCC.

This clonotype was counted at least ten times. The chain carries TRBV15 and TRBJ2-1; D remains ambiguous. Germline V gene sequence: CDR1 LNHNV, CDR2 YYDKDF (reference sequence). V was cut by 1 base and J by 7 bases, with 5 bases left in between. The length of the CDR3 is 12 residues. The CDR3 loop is CATSRVANEQFF. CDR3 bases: TGTGCCACCAGCAGAGTGGCAAATGAGCAGTTCTTC.

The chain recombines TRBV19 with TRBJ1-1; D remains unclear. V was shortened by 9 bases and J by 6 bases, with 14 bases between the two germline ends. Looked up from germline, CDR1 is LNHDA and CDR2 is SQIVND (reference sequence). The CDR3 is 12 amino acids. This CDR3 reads CASNLGVAEAFF. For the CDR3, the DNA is TGTGCCAGCAACCTCGGGGTAGCTGAAGCTTTCTTT. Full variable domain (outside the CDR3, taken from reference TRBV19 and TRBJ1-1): DGGITQSPKYLFRKEGQNVTLSCEQNLNHDAMYWYRQDPGQGLRLIYYSQIVNDFQKGDIAEGYSVSREKKESFPLTVTSAQKNPTAFYLCASNLGVAEAFFGQGTRLTVV.

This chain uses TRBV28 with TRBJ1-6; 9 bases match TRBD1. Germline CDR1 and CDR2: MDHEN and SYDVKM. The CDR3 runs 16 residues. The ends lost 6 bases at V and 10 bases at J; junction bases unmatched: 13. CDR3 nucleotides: TGTGCCAGCAGATCCTTCCGGGGACAGGGAGGATCACCCCTCCACTTT. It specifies CASRSFRGQGGSPLHF.

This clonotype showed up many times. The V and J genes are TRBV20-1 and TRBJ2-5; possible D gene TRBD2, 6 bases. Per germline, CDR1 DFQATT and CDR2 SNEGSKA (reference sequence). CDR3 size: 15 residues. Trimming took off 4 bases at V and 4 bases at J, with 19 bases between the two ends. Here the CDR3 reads CSATPPERARETQYF. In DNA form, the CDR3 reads TGCAGTGCTACCCCCCCCGAGCGGGCGAGAGAGACCCAGTACTTC.

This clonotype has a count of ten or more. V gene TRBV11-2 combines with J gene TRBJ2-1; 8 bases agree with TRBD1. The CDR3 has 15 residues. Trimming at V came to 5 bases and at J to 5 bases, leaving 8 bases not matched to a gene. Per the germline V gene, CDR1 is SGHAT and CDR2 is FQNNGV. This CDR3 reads CASSPGQGINNEQFF. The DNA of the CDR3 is TGTGCCAGCAGCCCCGGACAGGGTATAAACAATGAGCAGTTCTTC.

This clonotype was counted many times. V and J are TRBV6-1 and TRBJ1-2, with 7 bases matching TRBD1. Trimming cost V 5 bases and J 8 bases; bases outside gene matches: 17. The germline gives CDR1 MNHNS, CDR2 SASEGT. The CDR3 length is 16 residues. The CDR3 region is CASSYRTGSILKGYTF. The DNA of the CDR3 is TGTGCCAGCAGTTACCGGACAGGTTCAATACTCAAGGGCTACACCTTC.

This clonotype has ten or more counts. The DNA of the CDR3 is TGTGCCAGCAGTCCCATTCGCAGGAACACTGAAGCTTTCTTT. It is translated as CASSPIRRNTEAFF. This chain links TRBV28 with TRBJ1-1, with unresolved D. The CDR3 length is 14 residues. V lost 5 bases and J 1 base, leaving 11 bases between the germline ends. Per germline, CDR1 MDHEN and CDR2 SYDVKM.

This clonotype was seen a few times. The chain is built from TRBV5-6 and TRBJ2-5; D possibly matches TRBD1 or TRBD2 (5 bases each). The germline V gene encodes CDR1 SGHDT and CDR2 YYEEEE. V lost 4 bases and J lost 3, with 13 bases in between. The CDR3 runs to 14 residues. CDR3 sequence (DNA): TGTGCCAGCAGCGAGGGACGGGGAAAAGAGACCCAGTACTTC. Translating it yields CASSEGRGKETQYF.

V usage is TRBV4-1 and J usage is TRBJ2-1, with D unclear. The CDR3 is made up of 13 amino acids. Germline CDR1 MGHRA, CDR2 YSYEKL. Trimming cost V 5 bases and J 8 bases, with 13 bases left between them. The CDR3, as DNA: TGCGCCAGCAGCATGTCGTGGGTGCATGAGCAGTTCTTC. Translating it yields CASSMSWVHEQFF.

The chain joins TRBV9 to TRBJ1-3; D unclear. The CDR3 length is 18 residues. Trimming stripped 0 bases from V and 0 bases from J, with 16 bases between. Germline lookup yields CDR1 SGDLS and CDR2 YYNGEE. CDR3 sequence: CASSVAKLPLDSGNTIYF. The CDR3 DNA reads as TGTGCCAGCAGCGTAGCAAAACTCCCCCTCGACTCTGGAAACACCATATATTTT.

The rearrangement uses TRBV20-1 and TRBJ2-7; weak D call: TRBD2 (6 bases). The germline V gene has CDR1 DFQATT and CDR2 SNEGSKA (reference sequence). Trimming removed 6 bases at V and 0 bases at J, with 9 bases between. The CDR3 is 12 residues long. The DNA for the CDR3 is TGCAGTGCCGGGACTGACTCCTACGAGCAGTACTTC. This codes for CSAGTDSYEQYF.

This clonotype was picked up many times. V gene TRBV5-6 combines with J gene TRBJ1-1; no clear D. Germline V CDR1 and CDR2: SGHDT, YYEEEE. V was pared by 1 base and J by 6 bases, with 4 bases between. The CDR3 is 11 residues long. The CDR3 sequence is CASSLSSEAFF. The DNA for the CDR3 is TGTGCCAGCAGCTTGTCGTCTGAAGCTTTCTTT.

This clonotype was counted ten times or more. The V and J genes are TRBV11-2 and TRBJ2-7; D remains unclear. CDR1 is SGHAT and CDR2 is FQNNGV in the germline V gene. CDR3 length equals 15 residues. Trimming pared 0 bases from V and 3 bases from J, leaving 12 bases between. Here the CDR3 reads CASSLDSTHFYEQYF. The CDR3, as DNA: TGTGCCAGCAGCTTAGACAGCACCCACTTCTACGAGCAGTACTTC. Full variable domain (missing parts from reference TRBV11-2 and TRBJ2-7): EAGVAQSPRYKIIEKRQSVAFWCNPISGHATLYWYQQILGQGPKLLIQFQNNGVVDDSQLPKDRFSAERLKGVDSTLKIQPAKLEDSAVYLCASSLDSTHFYEQYFGPGTRLTVT.

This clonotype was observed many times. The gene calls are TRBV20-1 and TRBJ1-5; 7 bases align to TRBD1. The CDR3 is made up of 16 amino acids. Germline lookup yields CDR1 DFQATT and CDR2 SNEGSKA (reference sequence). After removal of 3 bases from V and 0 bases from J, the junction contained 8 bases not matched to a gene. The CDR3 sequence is CSASWGTAYSNQPQHF. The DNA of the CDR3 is TGCAGTGCTAGTTGGGGGACAGCTTATAGCAATCAGCCCCAGCATTTT.

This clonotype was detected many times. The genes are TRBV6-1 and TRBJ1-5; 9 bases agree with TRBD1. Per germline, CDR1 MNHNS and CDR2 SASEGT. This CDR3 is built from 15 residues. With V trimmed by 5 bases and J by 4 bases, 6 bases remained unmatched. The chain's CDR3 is CASSLGDRGNQPQHF. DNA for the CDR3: TGTGCCAGCAGTTTGGGTGACAGGGGGAATCAGCCCCAGCATTTT.

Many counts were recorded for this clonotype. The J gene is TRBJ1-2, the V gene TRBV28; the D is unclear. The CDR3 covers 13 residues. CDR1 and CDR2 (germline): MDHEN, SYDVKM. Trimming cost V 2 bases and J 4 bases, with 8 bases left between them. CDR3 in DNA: TGTGCCAGCAGTTTACAGGAGCCCTATGGCTACACCTTC. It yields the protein CASSLQEPYGYTF.

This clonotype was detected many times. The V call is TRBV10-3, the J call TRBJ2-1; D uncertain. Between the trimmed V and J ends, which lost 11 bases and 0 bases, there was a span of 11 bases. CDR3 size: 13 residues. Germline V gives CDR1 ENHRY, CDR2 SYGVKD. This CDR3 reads CAARTSSYNEQFF. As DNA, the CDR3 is TGTGCCGCCCGGACCAGCTCCTACAATGAGCAGTTCTTC.

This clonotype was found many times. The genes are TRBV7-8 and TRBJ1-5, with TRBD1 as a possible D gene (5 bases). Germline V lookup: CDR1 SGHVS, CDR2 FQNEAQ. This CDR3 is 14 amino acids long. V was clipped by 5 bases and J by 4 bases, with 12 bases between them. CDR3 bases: TGTGCCAGCAGCCTGGGACGGCAAAATCAGCCCCAGCATTTT. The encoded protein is CASSLGRQNQPQHF.